This T cell receptor (beta chain) is from a study of technical replicates of blood from a handful of donors. TCRdb keeps only in-frame clones here, not all; method: immunoSEQ multiplex PCR. The table has roughly 62,000 clones, 91% seen once. Germline CDR1 is SQVTM and CDR2 is ANQGSEA. With 4 bases clipped from V and 2 bases from J, the junction kept 2 bases outside the gene matches. This CDR3 is built from 14 residues. The genes are TRBV29-1 and TRBJ2-3; 11 nucleotides align to TRBD2. This TCR derives from a human donor in good health. Some clones in this sample may be carry-over from other donors' samples. The specimen sequenced was PBMCs. The CDR3 nucleotides are TGCAGCGTTGGACTAGCGGGGCACACAGATACGCAGTATTTT. Translation: CSVGLAGHTDTQYF.